This entry describes one T cell receptor (beta chain). Its antigen is not identified. Sequencing was performed with immunoSEQ multiplex PCR; in TCRdb, only in-frame clones are kept and a portion is missing. The sample lists approximately 180,000 clones; approximately 92% were seen once. This sample stems from a study of T cell responses to AZD1222 COVID-19 vaccine. Regarding the study as a whole: Just a handful of AZD1222 recipients were seropositive at baseline. Vaccine-associated CD4 TCRs spanned spike, dominant at 160-218 and 743-854. Repertoires were sampled only after the peak T cell response. Targets within unmutated variant regions were reportedly found for nearly half of spike-specific TCRs.

From germline, CDR1 is LNHDA and CDR2 SQIVND (reference sequence). The CDR3 length is 17 residues. V was trimmed by 5 bases and J by 4 bases, leaving 22 bases between them. V is TRBV19 and J is TRBJ2-3, with a tentative D call TRBD2 (5 bases). The TCR originated in an adult in good health. The input for sequencing was peripheral blood, taken on day 0 of AZD1222 vaccination. The CDR3 loop reads CASSARERLSDPDTQYF. The CDR3 DNA sequence: TGTGCCAGTAGTGCCCGGGAACGACTGTCGGATCCAGATACGCAGTATTTT.